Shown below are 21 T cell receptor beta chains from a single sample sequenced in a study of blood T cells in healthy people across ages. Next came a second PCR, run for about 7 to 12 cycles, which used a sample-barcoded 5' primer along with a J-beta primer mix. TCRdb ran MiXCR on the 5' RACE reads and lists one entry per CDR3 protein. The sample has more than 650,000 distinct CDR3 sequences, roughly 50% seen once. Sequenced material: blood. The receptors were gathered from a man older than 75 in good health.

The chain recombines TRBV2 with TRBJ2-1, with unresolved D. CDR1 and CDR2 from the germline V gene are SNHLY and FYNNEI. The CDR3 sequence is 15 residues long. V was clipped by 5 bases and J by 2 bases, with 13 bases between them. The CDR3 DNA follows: TGTGCCAGCAGTCCCAAAGGTCGTCCCTACAATGAGCAGTTCTTC. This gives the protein CASSPKGRPYNEQFF.

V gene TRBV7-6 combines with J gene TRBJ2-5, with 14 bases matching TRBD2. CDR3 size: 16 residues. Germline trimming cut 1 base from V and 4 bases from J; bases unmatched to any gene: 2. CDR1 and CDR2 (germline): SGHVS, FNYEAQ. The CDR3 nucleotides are TGTGCCAGCAGCTTAGGGGGGACTAGCGGGGGAGAGACCCAGTACTTC. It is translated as CASSLGGTSGGETQYF.

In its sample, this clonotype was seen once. CDR3 protein: CASSLAGGTVGYGYTF. The CDR3 region has the DNA TGTGCCAGCAGCTTAGCGGGGGGGACAGTGGGATATGGCTACACCTTC. The V call is TRBV7-9, the J call TRBJ1-2; TRBD1 matches 7 bases. CDR1 SEHNR and CDR2 FQNEAQ come from the germline V gene (reference sequence). The junction had 9 bases not matched to a gene; V was cut back by 0 bases and J by 5 bases. This CDR3 is built from 16 residues. Variable domain in full (rest from reference TRBV7-9 and TRBJ1-2): DTGVSQNPRHKITKRGQNVTFRCDPISEHNRLYWYRQTLGQGPEFLTYFQNEAQLEKSRLLSDRFSAERPKGSFSTLEIQRTEQGDSAMYLCASSLAGGTVGYGYTFGSGTRLTVV.

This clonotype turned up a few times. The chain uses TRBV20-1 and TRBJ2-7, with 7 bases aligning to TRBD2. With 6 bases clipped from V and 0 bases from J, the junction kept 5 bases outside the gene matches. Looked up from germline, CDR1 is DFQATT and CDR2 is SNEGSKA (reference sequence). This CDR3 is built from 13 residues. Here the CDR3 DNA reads TGCAGTGCCCCCAGCGGGGCCTCCTACGAGCAGTACTTC. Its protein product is CSAPSGASYEQYF.

DNA of the CDR3: TGTGCCAGCAGCGTAGGGGACAGGCAAGAGACCCAGTACTTC. Its translation is CASSVGDRQETQYF. The J gene is TRBJ2-5, the V gene TRBV9, with 8 bases that match TRBD1. The length of the CDR3 is 14 residues. Losses at the gene ends were 0 bases for V and 2 bases for J; bases not matched to a gene: 0. From germline, CDR1 is SGDLS and CDR2 YYNGEE.

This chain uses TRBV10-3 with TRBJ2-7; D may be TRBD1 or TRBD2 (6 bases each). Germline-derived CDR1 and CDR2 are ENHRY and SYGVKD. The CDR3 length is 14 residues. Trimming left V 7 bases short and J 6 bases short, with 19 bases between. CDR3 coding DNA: TGTGCCATCAAAGCTCTCGGGGGCCCGGGCGAGCAGTACTTC. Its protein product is CAIKALGGPGEQYF.

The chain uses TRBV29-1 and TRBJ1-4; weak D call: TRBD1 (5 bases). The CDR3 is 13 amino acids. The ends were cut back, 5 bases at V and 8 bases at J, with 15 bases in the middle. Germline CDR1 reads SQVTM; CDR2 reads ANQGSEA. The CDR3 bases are TGCAGCGTTACGGGCCTCAAGGGGGAAAAACTGTTTTTT. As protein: CSVTGLKGEKLFF.

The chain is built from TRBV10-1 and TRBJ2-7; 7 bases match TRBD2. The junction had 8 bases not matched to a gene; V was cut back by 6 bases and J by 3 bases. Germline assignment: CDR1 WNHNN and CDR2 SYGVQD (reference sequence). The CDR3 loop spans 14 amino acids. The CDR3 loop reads CASSPSGLGYEQYF. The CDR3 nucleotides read TGCGCCAGCAGCCCTAGCGGACTGGGCTACGAGCAGTACTTC.

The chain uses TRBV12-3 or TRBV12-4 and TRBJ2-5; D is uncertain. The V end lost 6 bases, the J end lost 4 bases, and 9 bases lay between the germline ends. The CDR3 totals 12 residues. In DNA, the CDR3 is TGTGCCAGCAGGGCGTTTCCAGAGACCCAGTACTTC. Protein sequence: CASRAFPETQYF.

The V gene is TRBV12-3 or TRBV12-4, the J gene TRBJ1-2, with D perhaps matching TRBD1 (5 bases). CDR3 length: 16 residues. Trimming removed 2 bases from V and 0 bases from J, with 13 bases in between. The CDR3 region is CASSLSDSQTNYGYTF. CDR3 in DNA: TGTGCCAGCAGTTTATCCGACAGTCAGACTAACTATGGCTACACCTTC.

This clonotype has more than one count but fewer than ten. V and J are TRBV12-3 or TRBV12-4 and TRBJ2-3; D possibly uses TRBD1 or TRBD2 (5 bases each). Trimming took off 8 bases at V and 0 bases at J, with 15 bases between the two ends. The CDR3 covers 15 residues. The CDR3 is CASSSGRISTDTQYF. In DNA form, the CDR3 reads TGTGCCAGCTCGTCGGGACGTATAAGCACAGATACGCAGTATTTT.

This chain's CDR3 is CASTPGDTDTQYF. The CDR3 DNA follows: TGTGCCAGCACCCCCGGAGACACAGATACGCAGTATTTT. The chain couples TRBV12-3 or TRBV12-4 to TRBJ2-3; D not resolved. Trimming removed 7 bases from V and 2 bases from J, with 10 bases in between. CDR3 length equals 13 residues.

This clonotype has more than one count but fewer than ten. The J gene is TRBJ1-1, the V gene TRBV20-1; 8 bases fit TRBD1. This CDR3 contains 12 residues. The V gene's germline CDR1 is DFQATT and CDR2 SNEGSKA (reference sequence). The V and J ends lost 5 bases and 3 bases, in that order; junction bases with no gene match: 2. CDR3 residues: CSAPQGDTEAFF. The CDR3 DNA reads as TGCAGTGCTCCACAGGGGGACACTGAAGCTTTCTTT.

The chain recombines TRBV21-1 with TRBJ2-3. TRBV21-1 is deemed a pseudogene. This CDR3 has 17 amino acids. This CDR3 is CASSKAWKRKGTDTQYF. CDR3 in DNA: TGTGCCAGCAGCAAAGCTTGGAAGAGAAAGGGCACAGATACGCAGTATTTT.

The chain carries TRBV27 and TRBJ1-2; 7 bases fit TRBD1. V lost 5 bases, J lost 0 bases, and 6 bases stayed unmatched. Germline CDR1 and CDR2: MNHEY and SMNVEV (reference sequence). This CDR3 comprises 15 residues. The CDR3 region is CASSPGTASNYGYTF. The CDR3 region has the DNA TGTGCCAGCAGTCCAGGGACAGCTTCTAACTATGGCTACACCTTC.

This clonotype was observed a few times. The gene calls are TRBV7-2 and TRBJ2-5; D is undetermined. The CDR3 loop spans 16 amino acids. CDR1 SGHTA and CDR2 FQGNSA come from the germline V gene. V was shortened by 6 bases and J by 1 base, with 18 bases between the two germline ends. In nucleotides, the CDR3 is TGTGCCAGCAGTCCCAGCTACGGAAACATCCAAGAGACCCAGTACTTC. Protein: CASSPSYGNIQETQYF.

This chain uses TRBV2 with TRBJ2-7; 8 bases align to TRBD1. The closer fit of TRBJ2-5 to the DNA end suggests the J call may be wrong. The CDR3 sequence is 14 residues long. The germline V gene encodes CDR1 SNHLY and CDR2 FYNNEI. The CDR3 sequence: CASSLQGVSETQYF. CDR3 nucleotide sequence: TGTGCCAGCAGCTTACAGGGGGTGTCGGAGACCCAGTACTTC.

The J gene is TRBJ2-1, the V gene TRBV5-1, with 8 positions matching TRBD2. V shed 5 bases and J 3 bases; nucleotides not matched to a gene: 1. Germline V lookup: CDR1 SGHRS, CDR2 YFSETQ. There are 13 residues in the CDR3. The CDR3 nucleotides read TGCGCCAGCAGGGGGACTAGCTACAATGAGCAGTTCTTC. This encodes CASRGTSYNEQFF.

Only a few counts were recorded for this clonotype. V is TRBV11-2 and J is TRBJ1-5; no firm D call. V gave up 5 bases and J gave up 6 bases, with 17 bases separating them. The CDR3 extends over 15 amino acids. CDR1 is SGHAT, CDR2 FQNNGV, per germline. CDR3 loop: CASSVGSGEGQPQHF. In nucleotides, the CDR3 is TGTGCCAGCAGCGTTGGGAGCGGGGAGGGTCAGCCCCAGCATTTT. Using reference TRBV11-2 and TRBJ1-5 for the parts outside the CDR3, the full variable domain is EAGVAQSPRYKIIEKRQSVAFWCNPISGHATLYWYQQILGQGPKLLIQFQNNGVVDDSQLPKDRFSAERLKGVDSTLKIQPAKLEDSAVYLCASSVGSGEGQPQHFGDGTRLSIL.

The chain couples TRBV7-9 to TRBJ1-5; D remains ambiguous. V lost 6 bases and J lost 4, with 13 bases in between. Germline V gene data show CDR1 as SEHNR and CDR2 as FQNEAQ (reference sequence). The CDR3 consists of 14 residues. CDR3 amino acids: CASRAEGMNQPQHF. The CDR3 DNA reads TGTGCCAGCAGGGCCGAGGGAATGAATCAGCCCCAGCATTTT.

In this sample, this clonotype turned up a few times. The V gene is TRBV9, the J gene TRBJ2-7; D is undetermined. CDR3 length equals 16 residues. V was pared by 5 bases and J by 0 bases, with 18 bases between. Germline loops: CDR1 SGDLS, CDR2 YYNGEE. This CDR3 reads CASRGFAVGYSYEQYF. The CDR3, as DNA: TGTGCCAGCAGAGGGTTCGCCGTGGGATACTCCTACGAGCAGTACTTC. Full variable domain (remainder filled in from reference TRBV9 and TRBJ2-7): DSGVTQTPKHLITATGQRVTLRCSPRSGDLSVYWYQQSLDQGLQFLIQYYNGEERAKGNILERFSAQQFPDLHSELNLSSLELGDSALYFCASRGFAVGYSYEQYFGPGTRLTVT.